One sample yielded the 10 T cell receptor beta chains listed below, sequenced in a study of blood T cells in healthy people across ages. Through a sample-barcoded 5' primer and a J-beta primer mix, a second PCR was run for 7 to 11 cycles. MiXCR, applied by TCRdb to the 5' RACE reads, yields one record per CDR3 protein. The sample has 1.5 million to 2 million distinct CDR3 sequences, 49% seen once. Sample: blood. Receptors originate from a woman in her thirties or forties in good health.

The chain links TRBV7-9 to TRBJ2-1; weak D call: TRBD1 (5 bases). The V end was cut by 4 bases, the J end by 5 bases, with 12 bases between. The V gene's germline CDR1 is SEHNR and CDR2 FQNEAQ (reference sequence). The CDR3 consists of 14 residues. DNA for the CDR3: TGTGCCAGCAGCTACAGACAGAGAAACAATGAGCAGTTCTTC. Encoded protein: CASSYRQRNNEQFF.

Remarks on this clonotype: One end of the junction varies from germline; a read error may be responsible. This chain joins TRBV7-2 and TRBJ2-5, with 8 bases matching TRBD2. CDR1 and CDR2 from the germline V gene are SGHTA and FQGNSA. The CDR3 runs to 19 residues. Written as DNA, the CDR3 is TGTGCCGGCAGCTTAGTGAGAGCGGCGGGGGGCCGTTTCTGGGAGACCCAGTACTTC. This translates into CAGSLVRAAGGRFWETQYF.

The chain joins TRBV15 to TRBJ2-3; D is unclear. Germline-derived CDR1 and CDR2 are LNHNV and YYDKDF (reference sequence). The CDR3 has 13 residues. Trimming took off 0 bases at V and 10 bases at J, with 11 bases between the two ends. CDR3 sequence (DNA): TGTGCCACCAGCAGAGATCCAGGATTCGCGCAGTATTTT. Its protein is CATSRDPGFAQYF.

CDR3: CSVEGTGGVYGYTF. The CDR3 DNA sequence: TGCAGCGTTGAAGGGACAGGGGGCGTCTATGGCTACACCTTC. The rearrangement uses TRBV29-1 and TRBJ1-2; 11 nucleotides line up with TRBD1. The J segment lost 4 bases and the V segment lost 1 base, leaving 2 bases of the junction unmatched. Germline CDR1 is SQVTM and CDR2 is ANQGSEA. This CDR3 comprises 14 residues.

The rearrangement links TRBV6-6 to TRBJ2-5; TRBD1 agrees at 9 bases. This CDR3 has 16 residues. Germline CDR1 MNHNY, CDR2 SVGAGI (reference sequence). Unmatched junction bases numbered 11, after V lost 5 bases and J lost 4 bases. The CDR3 DNA reads TGTGCCAGCAGTACTTGGACAGGGGATGGAGGAGAGACCCAGTACTTC. As protein: CASSTWTGDGGETQYF.

The chain recombines TRBV5-1 with TRBJ2-7; TRBD1 is a possible D gene (5 bases). Germline V gives CDR1 SGHRS, CDR2 YFSETQ. V dropped 7 bases and J dropped 2 bases, with 10 bases sitting between them. The CDR3 extends over 12 amino acids. CDR3 bases: TGCGCCAGCCCGACAGTTACCTACGAGCAGTACTTC. Amino acid sequence: CASPTVTYEQYF.

This chain joins TRBV6-5 and TRBJ1-6, with D perhaps matching TRBD1 (5 bases). Trimming shortened V by 4 bases and J by 1 base, and 14 bases separated the two germline ends. Germline V CDR1 and CDR2: MNHEY, SVGAGI. The CDR3 is made up of 17 amino acids. The CDR3 region has the DNA TGTGCCAGCAGTTTTGCCAGGGAGGGTTCCTATAATTCACCCCTCCACTTT. Translated, it gives CASSFAREGSYNSPLHF.

V is TRBV6-2 or TRBV6-3 and J is TRBJ2-6; the D is unclear. This CDR3 is 13 amino acids long. Trimming took 7 bases from V and 2 from J, leaving 6 bases between them. Germline-derived CDR1 and CDR2 are MNHEY and SVGEGT. The CDR3 protein is CASIDPGANVLTF. The CDR3 DNA follows: TGTGCCAGCATCGATCCTGGGGCCAACGTCCTGACTTTC.

This clonotype was seen only a few times. This chain joins TRBV6-5 and TRBJ2-5; D is perhaps TRBD1 or TRBD2 (6 bases each). CDR1 MNHEY and CDR2 SVGAGI come from the germline V gene. V lost 6 bases, J lost 2 bases, and 16 bases lay in between. The CDR3 is made up of 15 amino acids. The chain's CDR3 is CASRKGDFIQETQYF. Here the CDR3 DNA reads TGTGCCAGCAGGAAGGGGGACTTCATACAAGAGACCCAGTACTTC.

The chain carries TRBV4-1 and TRBJ1-1; D is uncertain. Germline V lookup: CDR1 MGHRA, CDR2 YSYEKL. Deletions cut 1 base from V and 6 bases from J, with 18 bases between. The CDR3 consists of 16 residues. CDR3 in DNA: TGCGCCAGCAGCCAAGTGACCCGACTGGTCGTCGCTGAAGCTTTCTTT. It encodes CASSQVTRLVVAEAFF.